One sample yielded the 8 T cell receptor beta chains listed below, sequenced in a study of post-analysis software for immune sequencing data. Built from TCR beta cDNA, the libraries had unique molecular identifiers in them. TCRdb recomputed calls from the PCR reads with MiXCR, one row per CDR3 protein. This sample has 740,000 or so distinct CDR3 sequences, with roughly 50% found just once. Whole-study findings and limits: With TRBV5-6, TRBV5-1 and TRBV20-1 included, about five TRBV segments were more frequent in patients than in controls.

These TCRs are of unknown antigen specificity. The sample taken for sequencing was blood. The source is a girl between 10 and 17 years old with multiple sclerosis.

The rearrangement joins TRBV12-3 or TRBV12-4 to TRBJ2-7, with 7 nucleotides matching TRBD1. Gene TRBJ2-5 matches the end of the DNA better, so the J call may be wrong. The CDR3 covers 17 residues. CDR3 DNA: TGTGCCACTTCCCCGGGACAGTCGAGATCAGTCCAAGAGACCCAGTACTTC. Its translation: CATSPGQSRSVQETQYF.

V and J are TRBV2 and TRBJ2-7; D is undetermined. Trimming removed 4 bases from V and 0 bases from J, with 10 bases in between. The CDR3 is made up of 14 amino acids. CDR1 SNHLY and CDR2 FYNNEI come from the germline V gene. DNA for the CDR3: TGTGCCAGCAGTGCTCGAAGAAACTCCTACGAGCAGTACTTC. Its translation is CASSARRNSYEQYF.

This clonotype has only one observation. The V gene is TRBV7-9, the J gene TRBJ2-7; TRBD1 matches 8 bases. V was clipped by 5 bases and J by 0 bases; unmatched bases: 9. Germline CDR1 SEHNR, CDR2 FQNEAQ (reference sequence). The CDR3 is made up of 16 amino acids. CDR3 amino acids: CASSISGTGLSYEQYF. CDR3 DNA sequence: TGTGCCAGCAGCATATCCGGGACAGGCCTCTCCTACGAGCAGTACTTC.

This chain connects TRBV29-1 to TRBJ1-4, with D possibly being TRBD1 (5 bases). The germline gives CDR1 SQVTM, CDR2 ANQGSEA. V lost 6 bases and J lost 6, with 11 bases in between. The CDR3 runs 12 residues. The CDR3 DNA follows: TGCAGCGTCCAGGGAGACGATGAAAAACTGTTTTTT. Protein product: CSVQGDDEKLFF.

This clonotype was recorded once. V is TRBV18 and J is TRBJ1-6, with a weak D call TRBD1 (5 bases). CDR3 length: 14 residues. Germline-derived CDR1 and CDR2 are KGHSH and LQKENI. Trimming cost V 2 bases and J 8 bases, with 10 bases left between them. CDR3 loop: CASSPAMGDSPLHF. CDR3 bases: TGTGCCAGCTCACCAGCGATGGGGGATTCACCCCTCCACTTT. Supplemented by reference TRBV18 and TRBJ1-6, the full variable domain reads NAGVMQNPRHLVRRRGQEARLRCSPMKGHSHVYWYRQLPEEGLKFMVYLQKENIIDESGMPKERFSAEFPKEGPSILRIQQVVRGDSAAYFCASSPAMGDSPLHFGNGTRLTVT.

This clonotype was picked up many times. The chain is built from TRBV29-1 and TRBJ2-7; D perhaps matches TRBD1 (6 bases). The CDR3 totals 16 residues. Looked up from germline, CDR1 is SQVTM and CDR2 is ANQGSEA. The V end lost 7 bases, the J end lost 2 bases, and 24 bases lay between the germline ends. The CDR3 is CSAAREWDTTTYEQYF. As DNA, the CDR3 is TGCAGCGCCGCCCGTGAATGGGACACGACTACCTACGAGCAGTACTTC.

This clonotype showed up just a few times. The genes are TRBV5-1 and TRBJ1-2; no firm D call. The CDR3 runs 13 residues. Trimming left V 2 bases short and J 4 bases short, with 9 bases between. Germline CDR1 SGHRS, CDR2 YFSETQ. The CDR3 loop reads CASSLRTSYGYTF. CDR3 DNA: TGCGCCAGCAGCTTAAGGACGAGCTATGGCTACACCTTC.

Remarks on this clonotype: The conserved phenylalanine or tryptophan normally closing the CDR3 is absent here, so this likely arose from a read error. The chain links TRBV25-1 to TRBJ1-2, with TRBD1 identical over 7 bases. The CDR3 runs to 16 residues. Germline values: CDR1 MGHDK, CDR2 SYGVNS. After removal of 5 bases from V and 0 bases from J, the junction contained 9 bases not matched to a gene. In DNA form, the CDR3 reads TGTGCCAGCAGTCCGAACTTGACAGGGCCTAACTATGGCTACACCTGC. Its protein product is CASSPNLTGPNYGYTC.